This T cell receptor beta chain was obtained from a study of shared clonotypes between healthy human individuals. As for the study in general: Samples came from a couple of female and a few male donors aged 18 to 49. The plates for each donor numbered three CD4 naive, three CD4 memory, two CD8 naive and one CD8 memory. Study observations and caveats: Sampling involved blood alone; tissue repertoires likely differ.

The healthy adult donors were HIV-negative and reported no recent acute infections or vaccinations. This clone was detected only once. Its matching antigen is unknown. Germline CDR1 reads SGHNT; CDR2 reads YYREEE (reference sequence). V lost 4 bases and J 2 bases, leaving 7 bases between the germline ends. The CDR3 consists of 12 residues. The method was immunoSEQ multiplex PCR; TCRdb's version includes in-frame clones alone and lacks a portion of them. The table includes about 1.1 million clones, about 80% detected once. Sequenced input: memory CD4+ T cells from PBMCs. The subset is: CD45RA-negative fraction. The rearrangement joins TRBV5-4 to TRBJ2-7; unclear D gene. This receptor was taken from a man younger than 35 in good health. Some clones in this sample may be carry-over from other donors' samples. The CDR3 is CASSDTAYEQYF. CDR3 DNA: TGTGCCAGCAGCGACACGGCCTACGAGCAGTACTTC.